The T cell receptor beta chain under discussion was sequenced for a study of shared clonotypes between healthy human individuals. The V gene lost 3 bases and the J gene lost 1 base, with 6 bases spanning the gap. Germline V gene sequence: CDR1 SGHNT, CDR2 YYREEE (reference sequence). This CDR3 has 13 amino acids. Measured with immunoSEQ multiplex PCR; TCRdb has only the in-frame clones, and not every one. This sample has 1.4 million or so clones, with roughly 98.5% found just once. The chain combines TRBV5-4 with TRBJ2-3; D is uncertain. Sequencing input: naive CD4+ T cells sorted from blood. Sample subset: CD45RA+ positively selected. This sequence originates from a man between 25 and 39 years old in good health. The CDR3 region has the DNA TGTGCCAGCAGCTCGGACCGCACAGATACGCAGTATTTT. Translation: CASSSDRTDTQYF.